A single sample gave rise to the 32 T cell receptor beta chains below, sequenced in a study of T cells after yellow fever vaccination. TCRdb independently ran MiXCR on the 5' RACE reads; one entry per CDR3 protein. The table records under 350,000 distinct CDR3 sequences, about 4% of them present only once. The material sequenced was PBMCs, taken 5 days after the yellow fever booster vaccination. These receptors were obtained from a man aged 18 to 29 who received the YFV17D yellow fever vaccine.

This clonotype was observed many times. The chain has TRBV6-6 and TRBJ2-2; D unclear. This CDR3 has 17 residues. Germline CDR1 MNHNY, CDR2 SVGAGI (reference sequence). Trimming cost V 5 bases and J 0 bases, with 16 bases left between them. CDR3 nucleotides: TGTGCCAGCAGTCGTGAGATGACGGGCCCGAACACCGGGGAGCTGTTTTTT. Protein sequence: CASSREMTGPNTGELFF.

V and J are TRBV5-1 and TRBJ1-1; the D is unclear. The germline V and J ends were trimmed by 2 bases and 4 bases, with 15 bases remaining between them. CDR1 and CDR2 from the germline V gene are SGHRS and YFSETQ. The CDR3 is 15 amino acids. CDR3 region: CASSFAPGEGTEAFF. In DNA, the CDR3 is TGCGCCAGCAGCTTTGCACCCGGAGAGGGCACTGAAGCTTTCTTT.

The rearrangement uses TRBV24-1 and TRBJ2-3; the D call may be TRBD1 or TRBD2 (6 bases each). The CDR3 has 14 residues. Trimming left V 4 bases short and J 10 bases short, with 17 bases between. Germline V lookup: CDR1 KGHDR, CDR2 SFDVKD. CDR3 nucleotides: TGTGCCACCAGTGAGCCGGCCGGGGGCAAGGCGCAGTATTTT. It encodes CATSEPAGGKAQYF.

CDR3 in amino acids: CASSYDLQVGQYV. The CDR3 DNA reads as TGTGCCAGCAGTTACGACCTTCAGGTTGGGCAGTACGTC. This chain uses TRBV6-6 with TRBJ2-7, with D hard to call. The CDR3 has 13 residues. The ends were cut back, 2 bases at V and 9 bases at J, with 14 bases in the middle. Germline lookup yields CDR1 MNHNY and CDR2 SVGAGI (reference sequence).

This clonotype was counted at least ten times. The V and J genes are TRBV7-2 and TRBJ1-1; possibly TRBD1 for D (5 bases). V was pared by 5 bases and J by 8 bases, with 15 bases between. CDR1 and CDR2 (germline): SGHTA, FQGNSA. The CDR3 has 13 amino acids. The CDR3 here is CASSGGAGREAFF. The CDR3 DNA is TGTGCCAGCAGCGGGGGTGCAGGGAGGGAAGCTTTCTTT.

This clonotype was picked up a small number of times. The V call is TRBV5-1, the J call TRBJ2-1; D is unclear. The CDR3 has 13 amino acids. The germline V gene encodes CDR1 SGHRS and CDR2 YFSETQ. Between the trimmed V and J ends, which lost 0 bases and 6 bases, there was a span of 7 bases. CDR3 sequence reads: CASSLAFGNEQFF. The DNA for the CDR3 is TGCGCCAGCAGCTTGGCCTTCGGCAATGAGCAGTTCTTC.

The chain couples TRBV20-1 to TRBJ2-1; D unresolved. The germline V gene encodes CDR1 DFQATT and CDR2 SNEGSKA (reference sequence). The CDR3 spans 10 residues. V was trimmed by 0 bases and J by 9 bases, leaving 3 bases between them. The DNA of the CDR3 is TGCAGTGCTAGAGAGGGTGAGCAGTTCTTC. It codes for CSAREGEQFF.

This clonotype was observed a few times. The chain employs TRBV6-2 or TRBV6-3 and TRBJ1-1; TRBD1 matches 10 bases. This CDR3 is 13 amino acids long. With 5 bases clipped from V and 12 bases from J, the junction kept 9 bases outside the gene matches. Germline assignment: CDR1 MNHEY and CDR2 SVGEGT. The CDR3 DNA reads TGTGCCAGCAGTCCGCGGGACAGGGGTCCGCCTTTCTTT. Its protein is CASSPRDRGPPFF.

This clonotype was picked up many times. This rearrangement joins TRBV3-1 to TRBJ1-5, with D uncertain. This CDR3 region has 13 residues. Trimming shortened V by 3 bases and J by 2 bases, and 5 bases separated the two germline ends. Germline loops: CDR1 LGHDT, CDR2 YNNKEL (reference sequence). The CDR3 nucleotides are TGTGCCAGCAGCCAGGGAGGCAATCAGCCCCAGCATTTT. This translates into CASSQGGNQPQHF.

The rearrangement joins TRBV5-6 to TRBJ1-6, with no clear D. CDR1 and CDR2 (germline): SGHDT, YYEEEE. V was clipped by 0 bases and J by 13 bases, with 8 bases between them. The CDR3 loop spans 12 amino acids. In nucleotides, the CDR3 is TGTGCCAGCAGCTTGGCAGAGCGGCCCCTCCACTTT. It yields the protein CASSLAERPLHF.

This clonotype occurred a few times. The chain employs TRBV7-9 and TRBJ1-3; 7 nucleotides line up with TRBD1. The germline V gene has CDR1 SEHNR and CDR2 FQNEAQ (reference sequence). Trimming took 5 bases from V and 0 from J; bases not matched to a gene: 10. The CDR3 runs to 17 residues. The DNA for the CDR3 is TGTGCCAGCAGCCCCGGGGGACAGCTCGGCTCTGGAAACACCATATATTTT. Translated, it gives CASSPGGQLGSGNTIYF.

The rearrangement links TRBV6-5 to TRBJ1-1, with D possibly matching TRBD1 (6 bases). Germline assignment: CDR1 MNHEY and CDR2 SVGAGI. The CDR3 contains 14 residues. Trimming took off 2 bases at V and 11 bases at J, with 18 bases between the two ends. CDR3 DNA sequence: TGTGCCAGCAGTTACCTGCAGGGGAGTTTATGGGCTTTCTTT. Residues: CASSYLQGSLWAFF.

This clonotype has a count of ten or more. The chain is built from TRBV4-3 and TRBJ2-5; D is tentatively TRBD1 or TRBD2 (5 bases each). There are 16 residues in the CDR3. V was clipped by 3 bases and J by 2 bases, with 16 bases between them. Germline loops: CDR1 LGHNA, CDR2 YSLEER. The CDR3 DNA reads TGCGCCAGCAGCCAGGGCCCCGGGGCAGGGCAAGAGACCCAGTACTTC. Amino acids: CASSQGPGAGQETQYF.

This clonotype has just a few counts. The gene calls are TRBV4-1 and TRBJ1-1; no definite D call. The CDR3 has 15 residues. Germline V lookup: CDR1 MGHRA, CDR2 YSYEKL. Deletions cut 1 base from V and 4 bases from J, with 13 bases between. CDR3 amino acids: CASSQVPYGRTEAFF. The CDR3 DNA reads as TGCGCCAGCAGCCAAGTTCCGTACGGTCGCACTGAAGCTTTCTTT.

This clonotype showed up just a few times. This sequence joins TRBV7-2 and TRBJ1-2; D call uncertain. Germline CDR1 reads SGHTA; CDR2 reads FQGNSA. V shed 5 bases and J shed 8 bases, with 12 bases lying between them. The CDR3 runs 12 residues. The CDR3: CASSGQLIGYTF. The CDR3 DNA is TGTGCCAGCAGCGGGCAGTTGATCGGCTACACCTTC.

The rearrangement links TRBV6-6 to TRBJ2-1, with 10 bases that match TRBD2. Looked up from germline, CDR1 is MNHNY and CDR2 is SVGAGI (reference sequence). The CDR3 totals 15 residues. The ends lost 7 bases at V and 4 bases at J; junction bases unmatched: 7. The CDR3 DNA reads as TGTGCCAGCACCTCCGGGACTAGCGCATACAATGAGCAGTTCTTC. Encoded protein: CASTSGTSAYNEQFF.

Many counts were recorded for this clonotype. The chain couples TRBV6-2 or TRBV6-3 to TRBJ2-5; D is uncertain. Trimming removed 1 base from V and 1 base from J, with 4 bases in between. There are 13 residues in the CDR3. CDR1 and CDR2 from the germline V gene are MNHEY and SVGEGT. The CDR3 DNA follows: TGTGCCAGCAGTTACTTGGGCCAAGAGACCCAGTACTTC. Its translation is CASSYLGQETQYF.

This clonotype occurred many times. The junction departs from germline at one end; a sequencing error may be responsible. The chain links TRBV7-7 to TRBJ2-3, with D perhaps matching TRBD1 (5 bases). This CDR3 contains 13 residues. CDR1 is SSHAT, CDR2 FNYEAQ, per germline (reference sequence). The chain's CDR3 is CASSSDIRDTQYF. In nucleotides, the CDR3 is TGTGCTAGCAGCTCGGACATCAGGGATACGCAGTATTTT.

This clonotype was recorded many times. CDR3 DNA sequence: TGCGCCAGCAGCCTAACCAACTCTAACTACGAGCAGTACTTC. It codes for CASSLTNSNYEQYF. J is TRBJ2-7 and V is TRBV5-1; D is undetermined. Germline CDR1 and CDR2: SGHRS and YFSETQ. The CDR3 contains 14 residues. V lost 4 bases, J lost 3 bases, and 14 bases lay in between.

The chain joins TRBV27 to TRBJ2-5, with D perhaps assigned TRBD1 or TRBD2 (5 bases each). The CDR3 has 13 residues. Germline V gene sequence: CDR1 MNHEY, CDR2 SMNVEV (reference sequence). Trimming pared 2 bases from V and 9 bases from J, leaving 13 bases between. The DNA of the CDR3 is TGTGCCAGCAGTTTACCCGACAGAGGGGCCCAGTACTTC. This sequence encodes CASSLPDRGAQYF.

This clonotype was picked up a small number of times. The chain has TRBV24-1 and TRBJ1-2, with 9 bases identical to TRBD1. With V trimmed by 6 bases and J by 8 bases, 15 bases remained unmatched. Per the germline V gene, CDR1 is KGHDR and CDR2 is SFDVKD. The CDR3 spans 16 residues. CDR3 nucleotide sequence: TGTGCCACCAGTAATACTGCGGGACAGGGAAGAAGAGGCTACACCTTC. Protein sequence: CATSNTAGQGRRGYTF.

Only a few counts were recorded for this clonotype. J is TRBJ2-5 and V is TRBV12-3 or TRBV12-4; maybe TRBD1 (5 bases). The CDR3 contains 13 residues. Trimming left V 6 bases short and J 1 base short, with 9 bases between. CDR3 DNA sequence: TGTGCCAGCAGAAGACAGTCCCAAGAGACCCAGTACTTC. Its translation is CASRRQSQETQYF.

In this sample, this clonotype turned up many times. The chain links TRBV3-1 to TRBJ2-1; D is uncertain. With 1 base removed from V and 9 bases from J, the gap between germline ends came to 19 bases. Germline CDR1 is LGHDT and CDR2 is YNNKEL (reference sequence). The CDR3 is 16 amino acids. Written as DNA, the CDR3 is TGTGCCAGCAGCCAAGTGACCGGAGAGAACTCGGGTGAGCAGTTCTTC. Its protein is CASSQVTGENSGEQFF.

In regard to this clonotype: In this CDR3 the conserved last residue, phenylalanine or tryptophan, is missing, so a read error is likely. V is TRBV7-2 and J is TRBJ2-2; D is undetermined. This CDR3 has 17 amino acids. CDR1 and CDR2 (germline): SGHTA, FQGNSA. Between the trimmed V and J ends, which lost 2 bases and 2 bases, there was a span of 15 bases. CDR3 bases: TGTGCCAGCAGCTTATTTATTCGGGCTTCTAACACCGGGGAGCTGTTTCTT. Translating gives CASSLFIRASNTGELFL.

This clonotype was seen more than once but under ten times. J is TRBJ1-2 and V is TRBV4-3; D is uncertain. The CDR3 sequence is 17 residues long. V was trimmed by 0 bases and J by 3 bases, leaving 17 bases between them. Germline V CDR1 and CDR2: LGHNA, YSLEER. CDR3 DNA sequence: TGCGCCAGCAGCCAAGAGGGTCCGGCTTCGAGCGACTATGGCTACACCTTC. Translated, it gives CASSQEGPASSDYGYTF.

This clonotype was seen only a few times. J is TRBJ2-3 and V is TRBV9; the match to TRBD2 covers 8 bases. The CDR3 extends over 17 amino acids. After removal of 2 bases from V and 6 bases from J, the junction contained 14 bases not matched to a gene. Germline CDR1 and CDR2: SGDLS and YYNGEE. This chain's CDR3 is CASSVPAGAGGRDTQYF. The CDR3 bases are TGTGCCAGCAGCGTGCCCGCCGGGGCGGGGGGTCGGGATACGCAGTATTTT.

The table lists this clonotype with a few counts. This rearrangement joins TRBV7-9 to TRBJ1-1, with 7 bases that match TRBD1. Trimming took 5 bases from V and 5 from J; bases not matched to a gene: 8. Germline CDR1 and CDR2: SEHNR and FQNEAQ (reference sequence). The CDR3 runs to 14 residues. The CDR3 loop is CASSQGDSRTEAFF. CDR3 sequence (DNA): TGTGCCAGCAGCCAAGGGGACAGCAGGACTGAAGCTTTCTTT.

The chain has TRBV3-1 and TRBJ2-3, with 9 bases that match TRBD1. The J segment lost 3 bases and the V segment lost 1 base, leaving 5 bases of the junction unmatched. Germline-derived CDR1 and CDR2 are LGHDT and YNNKEL (reference sequence). CDR3 size: 16 residues. This chain's CDR3 is CASSQGRQGVTDTQYF. CDR3 nucleotides: TGTGCCAGCAGCCAAGGACGACAGGGGGTTACAGATACGCAGTATTTT.

The chain employs TRBV4-2 and TRBJ1-4; D call uncertain. CDR1 LGHNA and CDR2 YNFKEQ come from the germline V gene. This CDR3 region has 16 residues. V was clipped by 0 bases and J by 5 bases, with 13 bases between them. The CDR3 DNA follows: TGTGCCAGCAGCCAAGACAACCGGGCGGGGAATGAAAAACTGTTTTTT. Translating gives CASSQDNRAGNEKLFF.

V usage is TRBV20-1 and J usage is TRBJ2-3, with D hard to call. Germline-derived CDR1 and CDR2 are DFQATT and SNEGSKA (reference sequence). There are 12 residues in the CDR3. V lost 2 bases and J 3 bases, leaving 6 bases between the germline ends. CDR3 loop: CSARRLTDTQYF. DNA for the CDR3: TGCAGTGCTAGACGACTGACAGATACGCAGTATTTT.

This clonotype occurred many times. The chain employs TRBV4-3 and TRBJ2-7; a possible D gene is TRBD1 (6 bases). The CDR3 totals 17 residues. Germline assignment: CDR1 LGHNA and CDR2 YSLEER. V gave up 4 bases and J gave up 0 bases, with 19 bases separating them. In DNA form, the CDR3 reads TGCGCCAGCAGCCTTCTCCCTCCAGGGGTGGGCTCCTACGAGCAGTACTTC. Protein sequence: CASSLLPPGVGSYEQYF.

This clonotype was counted at least ten times. The genes are TRBV5-1 and TRBJ2-5, with D perhaps matching TRBD1 or TRBD2 (5 bases each). The germline V gene has CDR1 SGHRS and CDR2 YFSETQ. V dropped 1 base and J dropped 5 bases, with 15 bases sitting between them. The CDR3 length is 15 residues. The CDR3 sequence: CASSLWGVGTETQYF. The CDR3 DNA follows: TGCGCCAGCAGCTTGTGGGGTGTAGGGACGGAGACCCAGTACTTC.